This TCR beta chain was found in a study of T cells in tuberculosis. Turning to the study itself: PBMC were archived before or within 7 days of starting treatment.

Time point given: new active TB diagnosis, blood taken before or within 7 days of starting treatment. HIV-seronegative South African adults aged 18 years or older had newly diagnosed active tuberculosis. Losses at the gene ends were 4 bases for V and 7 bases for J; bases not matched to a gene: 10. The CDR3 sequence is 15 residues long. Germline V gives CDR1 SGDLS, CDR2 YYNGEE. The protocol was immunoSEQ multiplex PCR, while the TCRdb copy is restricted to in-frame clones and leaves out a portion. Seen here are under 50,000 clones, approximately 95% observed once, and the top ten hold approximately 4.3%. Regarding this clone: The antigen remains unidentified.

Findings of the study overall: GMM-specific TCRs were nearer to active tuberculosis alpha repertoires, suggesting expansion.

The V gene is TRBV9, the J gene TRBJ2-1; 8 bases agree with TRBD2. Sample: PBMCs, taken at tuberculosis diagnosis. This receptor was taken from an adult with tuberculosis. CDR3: CASSPTGGISNEQFF. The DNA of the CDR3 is TGTGCCAGCAGCCCTACGGGGGGGATTTCGAATGAGCAGTTCTTC.